This TCR beta chain was sequenced during a study of T cell changes during pregnancy in multiple sclerosis. Method: immunoSEQ multiplex PCR; TCRdb's copy keeps in-frame clones and lacks some. The sample lists roughly 100,000 clones, approximately 90% occurring once. Germline-derived CDR1 and CDR2 are MDHEN and SYDVKM. CDR3 length: 15 amino acids. V lost 11 bases to trimming and J lost 0 bases; unmatched junction nucleotides: 11. This clone came up a few times. The sequencing here drew on peripheral blood, taken after pregnancy. The sequence was obtained from a female donor with multiple sclerosis, enrolled in a pregnancy study. The V and J genes are TRBV28 and TRBJ1-1, with TRBD1 matching over 8 bases. CDR3 loop: CAGQDRARVNTEAFF. CDR3 coding DNA: TGTGCCGGACAGGACAGGGCCAGGGTGAACACTGAAGCTTTCTTT.